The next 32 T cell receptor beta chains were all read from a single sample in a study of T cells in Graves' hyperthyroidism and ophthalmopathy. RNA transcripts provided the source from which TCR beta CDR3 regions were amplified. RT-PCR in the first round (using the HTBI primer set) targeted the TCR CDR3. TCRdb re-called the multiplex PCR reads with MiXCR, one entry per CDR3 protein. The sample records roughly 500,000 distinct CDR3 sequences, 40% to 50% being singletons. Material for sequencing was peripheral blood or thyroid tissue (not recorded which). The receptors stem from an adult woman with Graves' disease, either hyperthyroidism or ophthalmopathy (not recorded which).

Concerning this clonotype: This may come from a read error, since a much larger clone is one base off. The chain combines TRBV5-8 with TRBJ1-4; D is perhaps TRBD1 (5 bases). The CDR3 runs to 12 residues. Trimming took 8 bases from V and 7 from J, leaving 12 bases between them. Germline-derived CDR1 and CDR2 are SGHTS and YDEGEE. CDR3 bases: TGTGCCAGTCAGGGCCTTAGTGAAAAACTGTTTTTT. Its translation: CASQGLSEKLFF. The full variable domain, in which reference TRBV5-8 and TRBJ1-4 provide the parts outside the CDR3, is EAGVTQSPTHLIKTRGQQATLRCSPISGHTSVYWYQQALGLGLQFLLWYDEGEERNRGNFPPRFSGRQFPNYSSELNVNALELEDSALYLCASQGLSEKLFFGSGTQLSVL.

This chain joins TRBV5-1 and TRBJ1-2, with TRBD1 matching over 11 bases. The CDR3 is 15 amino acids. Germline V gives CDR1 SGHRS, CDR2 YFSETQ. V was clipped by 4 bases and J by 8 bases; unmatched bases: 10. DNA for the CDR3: TGCGCCAGCAGCCTCCGGACAGGGGGCGCTAGGGGCTACACCTTC. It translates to CASSLRTGGARGYTF.

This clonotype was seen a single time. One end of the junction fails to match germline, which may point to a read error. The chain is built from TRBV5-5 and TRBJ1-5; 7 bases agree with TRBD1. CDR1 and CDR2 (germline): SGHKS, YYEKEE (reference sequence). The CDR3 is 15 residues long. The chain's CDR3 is CDSSLEGQPHQPQHF. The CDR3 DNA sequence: TGTGACAGCAGCTTGGAGGGACAGCCCCATCAGCCCCAGCATTTT.

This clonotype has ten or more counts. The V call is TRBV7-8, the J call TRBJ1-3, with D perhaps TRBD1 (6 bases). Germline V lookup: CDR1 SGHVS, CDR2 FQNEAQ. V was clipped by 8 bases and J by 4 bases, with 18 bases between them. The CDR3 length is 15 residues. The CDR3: CASSPRGARGNTIYF. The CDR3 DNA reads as TGTGCCAGCTCCCCACGGGGGGCTCGGGGAAACACCATATATTTT.

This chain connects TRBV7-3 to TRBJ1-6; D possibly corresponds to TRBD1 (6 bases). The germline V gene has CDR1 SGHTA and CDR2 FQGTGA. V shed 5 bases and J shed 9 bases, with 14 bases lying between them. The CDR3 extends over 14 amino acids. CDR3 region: CASSLRRTVSPLHF. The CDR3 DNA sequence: TGTGCCAGCAGCCTACGACGGACAGTTTCACCCCTCCACTTT.

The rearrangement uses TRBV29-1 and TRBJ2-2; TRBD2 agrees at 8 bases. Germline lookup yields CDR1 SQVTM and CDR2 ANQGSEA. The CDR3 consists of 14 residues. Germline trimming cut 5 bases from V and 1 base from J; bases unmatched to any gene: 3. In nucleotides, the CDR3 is TGCAGCGTTCGGCTAGCGGGGAACACCGGGGAGCTGTTTTTT. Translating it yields CSVRLAGNTGELFF.

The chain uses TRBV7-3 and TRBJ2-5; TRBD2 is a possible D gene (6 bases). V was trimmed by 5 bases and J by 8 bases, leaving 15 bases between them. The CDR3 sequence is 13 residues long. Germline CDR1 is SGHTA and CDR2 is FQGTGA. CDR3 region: CASSTSGRDTQYF. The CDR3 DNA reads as TGTGCCAGCAGCACATCAGGGCGGGACACCCAGTACTTC.

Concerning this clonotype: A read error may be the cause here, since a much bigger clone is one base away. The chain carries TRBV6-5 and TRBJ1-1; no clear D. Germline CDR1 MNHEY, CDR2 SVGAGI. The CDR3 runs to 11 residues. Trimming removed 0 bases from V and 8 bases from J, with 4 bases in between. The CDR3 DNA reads TGTGCCAGCAGTTACTCGAGCGAAGCTTTCTTT. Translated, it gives CASSYSSEAFF.

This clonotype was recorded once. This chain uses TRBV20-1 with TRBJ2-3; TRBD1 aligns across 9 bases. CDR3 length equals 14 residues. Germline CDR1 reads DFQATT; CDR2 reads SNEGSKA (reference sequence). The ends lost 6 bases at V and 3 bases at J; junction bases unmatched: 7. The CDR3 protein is CSANDRGKTDTQYF. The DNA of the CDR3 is TGCAGTGCCAACGACAGGGGGAAAACAGATACGCAGTATTTT.

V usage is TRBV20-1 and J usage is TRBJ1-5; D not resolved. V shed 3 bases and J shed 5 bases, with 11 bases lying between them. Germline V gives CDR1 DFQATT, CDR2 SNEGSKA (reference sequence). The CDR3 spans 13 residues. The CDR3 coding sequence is TGCAGTGCTAGGGGCAGTTTGGATCAGCCCCAGCATTTT. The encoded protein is CSARGSLDQPQHF.

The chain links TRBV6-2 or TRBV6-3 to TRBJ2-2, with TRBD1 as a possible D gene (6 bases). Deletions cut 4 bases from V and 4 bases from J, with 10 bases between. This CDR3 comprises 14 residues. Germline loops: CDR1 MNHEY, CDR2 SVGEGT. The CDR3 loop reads CASSWGRSTGELFF. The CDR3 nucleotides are TGTGCCAGCAGTTGGGGGCGCAGCACCGGGGAGCTGTTTTTT.

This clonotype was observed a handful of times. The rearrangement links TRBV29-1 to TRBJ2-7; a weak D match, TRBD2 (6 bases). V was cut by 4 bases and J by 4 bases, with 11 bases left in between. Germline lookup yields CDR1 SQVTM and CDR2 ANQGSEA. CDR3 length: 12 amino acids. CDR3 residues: CSVVGGTYEQYF. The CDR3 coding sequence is TGCAGCGTTGTTGGGGGGACTTACGAGCAGTACTTC.

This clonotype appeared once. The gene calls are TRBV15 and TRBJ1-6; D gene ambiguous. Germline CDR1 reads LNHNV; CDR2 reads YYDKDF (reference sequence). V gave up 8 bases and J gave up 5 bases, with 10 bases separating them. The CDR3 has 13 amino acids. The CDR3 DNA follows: TGTGCCACCGGGAGCTACGATAATTCACCCCTCCACTTT. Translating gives CATGSYDNSPLHF.

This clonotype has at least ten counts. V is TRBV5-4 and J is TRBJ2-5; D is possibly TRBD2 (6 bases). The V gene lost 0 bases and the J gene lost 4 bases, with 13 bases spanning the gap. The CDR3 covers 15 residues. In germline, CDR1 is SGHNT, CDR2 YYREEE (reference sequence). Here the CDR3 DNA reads TGTGCCAGCAGCTTGGGTGGAGGGCAGGGAGAGACCCAGTACTTC. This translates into CASSLGGGQGETQYF.

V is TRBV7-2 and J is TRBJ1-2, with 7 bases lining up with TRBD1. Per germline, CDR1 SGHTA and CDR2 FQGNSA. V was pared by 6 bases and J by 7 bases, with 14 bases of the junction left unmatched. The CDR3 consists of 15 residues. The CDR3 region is CASRQTRGGAGGYTF. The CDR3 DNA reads TGTGCCAGCAGACAAACGCGAGGGGGCGCGGGTGGCTACACCTTC.

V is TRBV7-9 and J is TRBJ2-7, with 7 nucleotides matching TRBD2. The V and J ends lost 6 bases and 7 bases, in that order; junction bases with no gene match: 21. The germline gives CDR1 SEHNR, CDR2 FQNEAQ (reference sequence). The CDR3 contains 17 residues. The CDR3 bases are TGTGCCAGCAGTTCGTGGGGGGGTACGGCGGTAATACGAGAGCAGTACTTC. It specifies CASSSWGGTAVIREQYF.

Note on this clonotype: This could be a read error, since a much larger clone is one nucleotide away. CDR3: CAISRLNTEAFF. The CDR3 nucleotides are TGTGCCATCAGTAGGTTGAACACTGAAGCTTTCTTT. The chain combines TRBV10-3 with TRBJ1-1; D remains ambiguous. This CDR3 contains 12 residues. Germline CDR1 ENHRY, CDR2 SYGVKD. V was cut by 5 bases and J by 0 bases, with 4 bases left in between.

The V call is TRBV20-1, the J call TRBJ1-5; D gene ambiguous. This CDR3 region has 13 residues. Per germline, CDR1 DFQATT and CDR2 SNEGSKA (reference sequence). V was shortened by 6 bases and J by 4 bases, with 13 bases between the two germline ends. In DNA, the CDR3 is TGCAGTGCCGTTCCCCAGCTAAATCAGCCCCAGCATTTT. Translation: CSAVPQLNQPQHF.

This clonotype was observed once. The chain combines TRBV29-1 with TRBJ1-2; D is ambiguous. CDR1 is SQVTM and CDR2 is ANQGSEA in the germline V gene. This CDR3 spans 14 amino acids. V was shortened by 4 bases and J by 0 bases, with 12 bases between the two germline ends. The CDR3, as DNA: TGCAGCGTTGGACGATCAGAAACTAACTATGGCTACACCTTC. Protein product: CSVGRSETNYGYTF.

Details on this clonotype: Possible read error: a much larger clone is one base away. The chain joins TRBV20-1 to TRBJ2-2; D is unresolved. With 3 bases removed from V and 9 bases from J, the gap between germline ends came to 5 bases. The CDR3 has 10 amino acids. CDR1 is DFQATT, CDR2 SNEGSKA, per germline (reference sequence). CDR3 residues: CSARARELFF. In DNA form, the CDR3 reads TGCAGTGCTAGGGCCAGGGAGCTGTTTTTT.

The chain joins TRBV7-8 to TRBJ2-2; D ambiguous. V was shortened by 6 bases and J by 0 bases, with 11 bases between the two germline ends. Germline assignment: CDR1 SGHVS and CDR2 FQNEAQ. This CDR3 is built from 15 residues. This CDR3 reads CASRWLEANTGELFF. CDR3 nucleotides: TGTGCCAGCAGGTGGCTAGAGGCGAACACCGGGGAGCTGTTTTTT.

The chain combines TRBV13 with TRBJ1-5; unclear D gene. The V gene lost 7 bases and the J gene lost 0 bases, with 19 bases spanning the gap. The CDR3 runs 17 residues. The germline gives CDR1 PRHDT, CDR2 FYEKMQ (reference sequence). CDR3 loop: CASIGSLLLTSNQPQHF. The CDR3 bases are TGTGCCAGCATCGGCAGCTTACTTCTTACTAGCAATCAGCCCCAGCATTTT.

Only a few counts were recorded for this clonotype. The CDR3 nucleotides are TGTGCCAGCAGCCTAAACGAACAGGGGTCCGGGGAGCTGTTTTTT. Its protein product is CASSLNEQGSGELFF. The J gene is TRBJ2-2, the V gene TRBV12-3 or TRBV12-4, with 7 nucleotides matching TRBD1. V lost 6 bases, J lost 6 bases, and 10 bases stayed unmatched. The CDR3 contains 15 residues.

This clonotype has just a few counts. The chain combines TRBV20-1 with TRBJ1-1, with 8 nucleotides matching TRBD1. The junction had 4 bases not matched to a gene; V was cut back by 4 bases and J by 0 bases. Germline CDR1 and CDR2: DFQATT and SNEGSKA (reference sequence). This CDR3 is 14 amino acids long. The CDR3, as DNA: TGCAGTGCTAAGCTGACAGGGGTGAACACTGAAGCTTTCTTT. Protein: CSAKLTGVNTEAFF.

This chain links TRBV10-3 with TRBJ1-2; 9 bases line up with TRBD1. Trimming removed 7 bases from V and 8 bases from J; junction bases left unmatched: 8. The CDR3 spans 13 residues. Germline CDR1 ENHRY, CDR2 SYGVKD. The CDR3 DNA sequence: TGTGCCATCAACCGGGACAGGGCTGGCGGCTACACCTTC. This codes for CAINRDRAGGYTF.

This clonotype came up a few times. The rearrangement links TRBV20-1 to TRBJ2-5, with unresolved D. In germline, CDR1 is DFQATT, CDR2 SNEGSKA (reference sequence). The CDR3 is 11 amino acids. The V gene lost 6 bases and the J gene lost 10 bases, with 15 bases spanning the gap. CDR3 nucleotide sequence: TGCAGTGCCCCCGCTCGGACCCTCCAGTACTTC. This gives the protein CSAPARTLQYF.

CDR3 sequence reads: CAIRDPGLAGVGPGELFF. CDR3 bases: TGTGCCATCAGGGATCCGGGACTAGCGGGAGTGGGTCCCGGGGAGCTGTTTTTT. This chain links TRBV10-3 with TRBJ2-2; 14 positions match TRBD2. The germline V gene encodes CDR1 ENHRY and CDR2 SYGVKD. V shed 6 bases and J 6 bases; nucleotides not matched to a gene: 12. This CDR3 has 18 residues.

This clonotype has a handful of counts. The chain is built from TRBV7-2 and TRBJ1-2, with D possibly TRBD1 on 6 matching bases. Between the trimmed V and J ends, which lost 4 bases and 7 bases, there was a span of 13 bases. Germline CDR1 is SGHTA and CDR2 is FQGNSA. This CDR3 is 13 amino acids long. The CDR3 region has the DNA TGTGCCAGCAGCTCTGAGGGCAGGGGTGGCTACACCTTC. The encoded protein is CASSSEGRGGYTF.

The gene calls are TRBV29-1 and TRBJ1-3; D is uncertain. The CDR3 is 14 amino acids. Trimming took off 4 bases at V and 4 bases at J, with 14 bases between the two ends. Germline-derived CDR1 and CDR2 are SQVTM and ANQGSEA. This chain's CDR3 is CSVAEGGPGNTIYF. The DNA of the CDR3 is TGCAGCGTTGCTGAAGGAGGGCCCGGAAACACCATATATTTT.

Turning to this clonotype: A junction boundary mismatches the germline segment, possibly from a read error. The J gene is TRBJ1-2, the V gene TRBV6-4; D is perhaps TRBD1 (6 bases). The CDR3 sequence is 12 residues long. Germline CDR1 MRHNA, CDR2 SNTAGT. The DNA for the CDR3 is TGTGTCAGCAGTTATTACGGACAGCCGTACACCTTC. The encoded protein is CVSSYYGQPYTF.

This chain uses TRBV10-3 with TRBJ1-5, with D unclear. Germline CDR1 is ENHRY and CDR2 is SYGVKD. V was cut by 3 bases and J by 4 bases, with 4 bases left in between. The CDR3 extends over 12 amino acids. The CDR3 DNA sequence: TGTGCCATCAGTGATGCGAATCAGCCCCAGCATTTT. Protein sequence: CAISDANQPQHF.

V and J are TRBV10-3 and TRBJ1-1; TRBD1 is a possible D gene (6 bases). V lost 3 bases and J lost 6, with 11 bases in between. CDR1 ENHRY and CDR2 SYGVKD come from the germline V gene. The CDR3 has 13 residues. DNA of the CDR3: TGTGCCATCAGTGACAGGGGAAGGGCTGAAGCTTTCTTT. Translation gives CAISDRGRAEAFF.